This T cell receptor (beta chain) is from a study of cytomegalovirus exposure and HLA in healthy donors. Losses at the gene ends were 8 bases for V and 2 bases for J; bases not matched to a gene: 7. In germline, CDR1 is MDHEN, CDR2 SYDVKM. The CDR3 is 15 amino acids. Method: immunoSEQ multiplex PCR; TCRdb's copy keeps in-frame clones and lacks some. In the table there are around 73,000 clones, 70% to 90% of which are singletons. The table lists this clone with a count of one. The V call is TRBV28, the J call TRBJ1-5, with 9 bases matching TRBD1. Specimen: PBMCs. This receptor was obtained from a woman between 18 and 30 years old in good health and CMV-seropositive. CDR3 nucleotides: TGTGCCAGCTTGACAGGGGGAGTTGGCAATCAGCCCCAGCATTTT. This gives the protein CASLTGGVGNQPQHF. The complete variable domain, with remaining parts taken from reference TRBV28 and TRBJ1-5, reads DVKVTQSSRYLVKRTGEKVFLECVQDMDHENMFWYRQDPGLGLRLIYFSYDVKMKEKGDIPEGYSVSREKKERFSLILESASTNQTSMYLCASLTGGVGNQPQHFGDGTRLSIL.